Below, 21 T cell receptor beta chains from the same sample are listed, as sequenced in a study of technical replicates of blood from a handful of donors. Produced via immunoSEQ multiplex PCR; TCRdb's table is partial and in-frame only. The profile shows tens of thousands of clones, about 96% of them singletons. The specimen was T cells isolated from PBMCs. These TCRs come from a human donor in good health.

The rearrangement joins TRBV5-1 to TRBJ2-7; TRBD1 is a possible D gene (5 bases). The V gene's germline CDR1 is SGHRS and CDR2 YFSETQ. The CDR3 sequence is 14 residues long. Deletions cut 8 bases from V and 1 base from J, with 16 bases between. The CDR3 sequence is CASTKDSSSYEQYF. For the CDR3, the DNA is TGCGCCAGTACCAAAGACAGTTCTTCCTACGAGCAGTACTTC.

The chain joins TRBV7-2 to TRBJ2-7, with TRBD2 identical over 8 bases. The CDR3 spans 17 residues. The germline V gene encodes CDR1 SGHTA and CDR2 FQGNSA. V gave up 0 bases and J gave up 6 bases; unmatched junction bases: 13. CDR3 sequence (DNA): TGTGCCAGCAGCTTAGCGGCGGGAGGCCCGGGTGGGGGCGAGCAGTACTTC. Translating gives CASSLAAGGPGGGEQYF.

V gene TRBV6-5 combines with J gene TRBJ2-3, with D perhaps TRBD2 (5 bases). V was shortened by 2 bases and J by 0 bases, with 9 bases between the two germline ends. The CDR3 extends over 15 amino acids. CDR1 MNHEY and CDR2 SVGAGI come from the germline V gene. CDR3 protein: CASSYQLGSTDTQYF. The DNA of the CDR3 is TGTGCCAGCAGTTACCAACTAGGGAGCACAGATACGCAGTATTTT.

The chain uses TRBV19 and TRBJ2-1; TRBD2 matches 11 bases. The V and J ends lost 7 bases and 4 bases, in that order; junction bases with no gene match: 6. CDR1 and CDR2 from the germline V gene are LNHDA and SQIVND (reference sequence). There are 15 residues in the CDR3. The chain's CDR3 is CASTPGLAAYNEQFF. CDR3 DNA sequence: TGTGCCAGTACCCCGGGACTAGCGGCTTACAATGAGCAGTTCTTC.

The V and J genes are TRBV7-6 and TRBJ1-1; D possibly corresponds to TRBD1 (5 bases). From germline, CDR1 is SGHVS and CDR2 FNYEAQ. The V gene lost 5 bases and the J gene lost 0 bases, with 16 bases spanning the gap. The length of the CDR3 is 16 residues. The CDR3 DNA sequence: TGTGCCAGCAGCCCAGTGGGGGGACTGATGAACACTGAAGCTTTCTTT. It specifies CASSPVGGLMNTEAFF.

The CDR3 nucleotides read TGTGCCAGCAGCCCCCGACCGGGACTAGCGGGAGGGCCAACAGATACGCAGTATTTT. Translated, it gives CASSPRPGLAGGPTDTQYF. V and J are TRBV9 and TRBJ2-3, with 16 nucleotides matching TRBD2. This CDR3 is built from 19 residues. Germline CDR1 is SGDLS and CDR2 is YYNGEE. After removal of 4 bases from V and 3 bases from J, the junction contained 11 bases not matched to a gene.

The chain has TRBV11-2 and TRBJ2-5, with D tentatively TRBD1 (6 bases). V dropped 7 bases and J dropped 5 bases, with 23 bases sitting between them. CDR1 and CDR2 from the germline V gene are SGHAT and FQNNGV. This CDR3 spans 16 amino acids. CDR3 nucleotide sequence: TGTGCCAGCACCTCCTGGGGACAAGGAAACGCGGAGACCCAGTACTTC. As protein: CASTSWGQGNAETQYF.

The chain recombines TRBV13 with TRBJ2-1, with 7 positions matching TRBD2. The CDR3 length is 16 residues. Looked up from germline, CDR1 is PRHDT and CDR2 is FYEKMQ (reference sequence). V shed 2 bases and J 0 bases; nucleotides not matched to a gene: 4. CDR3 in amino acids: CASSLPGRSSYNEQFF. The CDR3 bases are TGTGCCAGCAGCTTACCCGGGAGGTCCTCCTACAATGAGCAGTTCTTC.

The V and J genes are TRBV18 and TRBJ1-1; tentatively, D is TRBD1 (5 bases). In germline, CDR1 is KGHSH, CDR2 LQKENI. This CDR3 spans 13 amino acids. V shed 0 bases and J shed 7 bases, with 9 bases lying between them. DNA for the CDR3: TGTGCCAGCTCACCACCGGGGCCAGGTGAAGCTTTCTTT. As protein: CASSPPGPGEAFF.

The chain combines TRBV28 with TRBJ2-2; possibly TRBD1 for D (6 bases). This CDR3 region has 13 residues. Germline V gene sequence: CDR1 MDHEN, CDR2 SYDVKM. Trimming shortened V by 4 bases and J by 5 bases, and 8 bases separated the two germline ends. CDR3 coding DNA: TGTGCCAGCAGTTCGACAGGAACCGGGGAGCTGTTTTTT. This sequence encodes CASSSTGTGELFF.

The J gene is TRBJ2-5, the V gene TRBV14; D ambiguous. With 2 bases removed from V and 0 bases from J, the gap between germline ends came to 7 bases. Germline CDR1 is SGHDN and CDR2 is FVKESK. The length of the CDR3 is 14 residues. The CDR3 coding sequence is TGTGCCAGCAGCCAACTCCTGTACCAAGAGACCCAGTACTTC. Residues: CASSQLLYQETQYF.

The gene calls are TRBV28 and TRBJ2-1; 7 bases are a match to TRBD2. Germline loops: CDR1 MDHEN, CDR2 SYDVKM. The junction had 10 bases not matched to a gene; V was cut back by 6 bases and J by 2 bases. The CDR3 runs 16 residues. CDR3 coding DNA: TGTGCCAGCAGCCCTATTGGCGGGAGAGCCTACAATGAGCAGTTCTTC. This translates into CASSPIGGRAYNEQFF. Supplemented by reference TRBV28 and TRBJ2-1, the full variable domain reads DVKVTQSSRYLVKRTGEKVFLECVQDMDHENMFWYRQDPGLGLRLIYFSYDVKMKEKGDIPEGYSVSREKKERFSLILESASTNQTSMYLCASSPIGGRAYNEQFFGPGTRLTVL.

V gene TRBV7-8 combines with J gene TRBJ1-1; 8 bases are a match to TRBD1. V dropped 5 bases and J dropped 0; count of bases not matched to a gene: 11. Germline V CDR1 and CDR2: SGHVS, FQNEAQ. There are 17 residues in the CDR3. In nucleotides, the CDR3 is TGTGCCAGCAGCACTTTCCTGACAGGGGACATGAACACTGAAGCTTTCTTT. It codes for CASSTFLTGDMNTEAFF.

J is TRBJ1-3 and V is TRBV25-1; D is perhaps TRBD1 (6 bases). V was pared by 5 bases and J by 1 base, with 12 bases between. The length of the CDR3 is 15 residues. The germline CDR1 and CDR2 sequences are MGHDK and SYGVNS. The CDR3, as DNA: TGTGCCAGCAGTCAACTGGGGGCTTCTGGAAACACCATATATTTT. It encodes CASSQLGASGNTIYF.

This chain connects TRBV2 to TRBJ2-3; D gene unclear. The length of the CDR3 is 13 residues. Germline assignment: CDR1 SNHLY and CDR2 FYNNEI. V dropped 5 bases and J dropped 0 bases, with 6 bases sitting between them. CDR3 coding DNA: TGTGCCAGCAGTACTTATAGCACAGATACGCAGTATTTT. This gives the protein CASSTYSTDTQYF.

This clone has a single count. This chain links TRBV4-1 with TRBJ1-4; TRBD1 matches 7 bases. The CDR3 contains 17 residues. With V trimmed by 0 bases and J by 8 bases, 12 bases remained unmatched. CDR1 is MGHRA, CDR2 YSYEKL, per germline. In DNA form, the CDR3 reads TGCGCCAGCAGCCAAGAGGCGTTAGGGACAGTCAGGGAAAAACTGTTTTTT. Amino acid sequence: CASSQEALGTVREKLFF.

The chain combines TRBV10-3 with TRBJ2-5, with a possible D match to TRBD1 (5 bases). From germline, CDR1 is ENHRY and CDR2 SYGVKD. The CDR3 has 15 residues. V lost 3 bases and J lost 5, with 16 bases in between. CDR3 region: CAISDRAPGVETQYF. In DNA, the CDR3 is TGTGCCATCAGTGACAGGGCGCCGGGTGTGGAGACCCAGTACTTC.

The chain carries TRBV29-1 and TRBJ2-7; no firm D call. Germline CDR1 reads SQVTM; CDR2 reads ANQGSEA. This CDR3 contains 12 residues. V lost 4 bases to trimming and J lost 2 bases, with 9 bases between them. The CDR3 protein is CSVGLVTYEQYF. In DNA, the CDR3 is TGCAGCGTTGGGCTAGTAACCTACGAGCAGTACTTC.

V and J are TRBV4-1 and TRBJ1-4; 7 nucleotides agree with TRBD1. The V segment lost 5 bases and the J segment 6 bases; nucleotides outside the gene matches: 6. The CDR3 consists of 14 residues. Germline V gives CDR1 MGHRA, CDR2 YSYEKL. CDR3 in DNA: TGCGCCAGCAGCATGGGACAGATAGATGAAAAACTGTTTTTT. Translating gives CASSMGQIDEKLFF.

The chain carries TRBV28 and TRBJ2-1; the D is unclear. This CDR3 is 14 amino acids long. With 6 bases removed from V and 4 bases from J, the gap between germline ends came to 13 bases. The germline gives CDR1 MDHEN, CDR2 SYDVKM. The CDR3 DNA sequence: TGTGCCAGCAGCCCGCCCGACTTTTACAATGAGCAGTTCTTC. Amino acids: CASSPPDFYNEQFF.

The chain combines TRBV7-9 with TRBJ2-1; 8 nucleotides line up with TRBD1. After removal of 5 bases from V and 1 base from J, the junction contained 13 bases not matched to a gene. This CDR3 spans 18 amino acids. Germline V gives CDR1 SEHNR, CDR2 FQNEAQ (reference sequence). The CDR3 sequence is CASSQNPLGQVSYNEQFF. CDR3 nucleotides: TGTGCCAGCAGCCAAAACCCATTGGGACAGGTGTCCTACAATGAGCAGTTCTTC.